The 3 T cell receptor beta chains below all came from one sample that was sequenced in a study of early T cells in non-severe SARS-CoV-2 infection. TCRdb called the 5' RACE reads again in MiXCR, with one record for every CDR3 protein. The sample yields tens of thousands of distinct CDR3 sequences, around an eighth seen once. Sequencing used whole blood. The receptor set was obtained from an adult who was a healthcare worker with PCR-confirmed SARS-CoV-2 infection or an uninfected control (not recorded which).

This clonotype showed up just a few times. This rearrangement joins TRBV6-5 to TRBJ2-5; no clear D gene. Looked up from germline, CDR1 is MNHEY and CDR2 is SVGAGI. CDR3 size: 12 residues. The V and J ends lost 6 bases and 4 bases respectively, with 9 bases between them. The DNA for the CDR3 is TGTGCCAGCAGCCCCCAGAGAGAGACCCAGTACTTC. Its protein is CASSPQRETQYF.

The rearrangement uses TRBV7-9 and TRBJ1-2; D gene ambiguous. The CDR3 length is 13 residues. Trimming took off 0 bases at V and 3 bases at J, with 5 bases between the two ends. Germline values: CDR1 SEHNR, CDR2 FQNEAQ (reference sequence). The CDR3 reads CASSLAADYGYTF. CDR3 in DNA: TGTGCCAGCAGCTTAGCGGCTGACTATGGCTACACCTTC. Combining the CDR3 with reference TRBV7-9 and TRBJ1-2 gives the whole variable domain DTGVSQNPRHKITKRGQNVTFRCDPISEHNRLYWYRQTLGQGPEFLTYFQNEAQLEKSRLLSDRFSAERPKGSFSTLEIQRTEQGDSAMYLCASSLAADYGYTFGSGTRLTVV.

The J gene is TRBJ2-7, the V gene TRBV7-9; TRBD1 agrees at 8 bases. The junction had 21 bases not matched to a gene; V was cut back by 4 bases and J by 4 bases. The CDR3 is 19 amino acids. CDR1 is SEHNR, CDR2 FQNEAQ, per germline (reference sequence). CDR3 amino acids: CASSSWGQDSRPNLYEQYF. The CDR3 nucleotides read TGTGCCAGCAGCTCGTGGGGACAGGACTCAAGACCCAACCTGTACGAGCAGTACTTC.